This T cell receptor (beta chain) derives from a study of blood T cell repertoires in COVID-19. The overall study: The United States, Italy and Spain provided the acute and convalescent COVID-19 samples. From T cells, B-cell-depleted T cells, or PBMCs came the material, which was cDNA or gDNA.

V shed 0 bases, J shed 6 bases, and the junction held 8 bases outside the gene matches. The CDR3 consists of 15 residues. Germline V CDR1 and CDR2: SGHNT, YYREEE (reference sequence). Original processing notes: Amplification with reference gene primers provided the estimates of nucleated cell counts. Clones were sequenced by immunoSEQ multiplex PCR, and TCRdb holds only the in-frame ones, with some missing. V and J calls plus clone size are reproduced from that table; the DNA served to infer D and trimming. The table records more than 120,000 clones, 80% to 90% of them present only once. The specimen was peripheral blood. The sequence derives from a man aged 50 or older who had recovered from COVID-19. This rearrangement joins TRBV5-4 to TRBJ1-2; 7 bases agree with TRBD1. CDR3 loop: CASSLAGTANHGYTF. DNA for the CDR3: TGTGCCAGCAGCTTGGCGGGGACAGCCAACCATGGCTACACCTTC.